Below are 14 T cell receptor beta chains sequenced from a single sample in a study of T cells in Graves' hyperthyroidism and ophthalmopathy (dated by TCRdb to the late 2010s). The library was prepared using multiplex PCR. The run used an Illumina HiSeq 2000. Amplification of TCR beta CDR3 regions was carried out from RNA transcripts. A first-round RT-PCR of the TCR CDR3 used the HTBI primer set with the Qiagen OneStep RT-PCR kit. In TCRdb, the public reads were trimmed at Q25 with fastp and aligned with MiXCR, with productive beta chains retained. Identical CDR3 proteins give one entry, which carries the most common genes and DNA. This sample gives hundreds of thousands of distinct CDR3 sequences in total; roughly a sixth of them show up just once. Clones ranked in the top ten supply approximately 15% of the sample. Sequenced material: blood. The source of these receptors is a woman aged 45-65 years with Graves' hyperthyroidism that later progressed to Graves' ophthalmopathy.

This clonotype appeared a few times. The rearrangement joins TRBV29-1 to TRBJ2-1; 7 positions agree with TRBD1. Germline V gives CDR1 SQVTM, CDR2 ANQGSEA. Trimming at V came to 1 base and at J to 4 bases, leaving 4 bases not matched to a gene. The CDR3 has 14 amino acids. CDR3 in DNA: TGCAGCGTTGAAGGGGACAGCGAGTACAATGAGCAGTTCTTC. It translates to CSVEGDSEYNEQFF.

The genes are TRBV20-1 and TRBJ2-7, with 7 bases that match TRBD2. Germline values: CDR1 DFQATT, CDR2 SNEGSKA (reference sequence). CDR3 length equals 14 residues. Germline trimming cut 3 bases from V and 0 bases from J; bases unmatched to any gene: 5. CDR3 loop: CSARGGSRSYEQYF. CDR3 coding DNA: TGCAGTGCTAGGGGGGGGTCCCGCTCCTACGAGCAGTACTTC.

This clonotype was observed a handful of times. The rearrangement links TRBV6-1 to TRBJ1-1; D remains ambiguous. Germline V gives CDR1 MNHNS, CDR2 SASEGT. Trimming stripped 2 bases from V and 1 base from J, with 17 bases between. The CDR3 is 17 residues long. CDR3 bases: TGTGCCAGCAGTGAATTTTTGGGAAGTCGGGGGAACACTGAAGCTTTCTTT. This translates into CASSEFLGSRGNTEAFF.

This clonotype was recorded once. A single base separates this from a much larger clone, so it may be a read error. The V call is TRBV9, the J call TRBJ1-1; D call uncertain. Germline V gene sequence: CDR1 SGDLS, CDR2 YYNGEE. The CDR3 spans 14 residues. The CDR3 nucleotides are TGTGCCAGCGGCGTAGCGGGGTCTTCCACTGAAGCTTTCTTT. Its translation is CASGVAGSSTEAFF.

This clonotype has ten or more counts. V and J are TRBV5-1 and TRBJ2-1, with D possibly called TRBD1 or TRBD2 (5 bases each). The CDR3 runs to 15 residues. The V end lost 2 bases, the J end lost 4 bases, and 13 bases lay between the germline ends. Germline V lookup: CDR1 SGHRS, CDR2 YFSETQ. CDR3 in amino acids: CASSLGDRGYNEQFF. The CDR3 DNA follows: TGCGCCAGCAGCTTAGGGGACCGGGGTTACAATGAGCAGTTCTTC.

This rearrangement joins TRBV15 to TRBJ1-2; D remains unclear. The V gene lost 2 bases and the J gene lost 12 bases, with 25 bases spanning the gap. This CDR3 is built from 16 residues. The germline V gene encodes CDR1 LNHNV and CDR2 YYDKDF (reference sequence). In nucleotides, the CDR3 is TGTGCCACCAGCAGACCCGCGGGCCAGGCCGGCGGAGGCCACACCTTC. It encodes CATSRPAGQAGGGHTF.

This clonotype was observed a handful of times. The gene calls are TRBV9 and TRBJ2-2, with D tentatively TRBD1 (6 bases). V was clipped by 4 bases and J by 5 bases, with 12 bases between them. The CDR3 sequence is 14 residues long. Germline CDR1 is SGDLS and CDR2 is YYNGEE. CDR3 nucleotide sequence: TGTGCCAGCAGCCGGGACACAATGACCGGGGAGCTGTTTTTT. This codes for CASSRDTMTGELFF.

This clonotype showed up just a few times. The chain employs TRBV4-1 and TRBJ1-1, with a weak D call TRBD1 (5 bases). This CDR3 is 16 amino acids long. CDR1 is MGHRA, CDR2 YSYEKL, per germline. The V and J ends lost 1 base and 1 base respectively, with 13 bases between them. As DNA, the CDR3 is TGCGCCAGCAGCCAAGTGGCAGGGTCCCAGAACACTGAAGCTTTCTTT. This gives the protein CASSQVAGSQNTEAFF.

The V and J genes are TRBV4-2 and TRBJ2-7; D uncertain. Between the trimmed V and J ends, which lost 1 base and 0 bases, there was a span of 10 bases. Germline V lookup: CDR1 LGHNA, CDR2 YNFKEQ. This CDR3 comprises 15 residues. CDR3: CASSQALDLSYEQYF. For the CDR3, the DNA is TGTGCCAGCAGCCAAGCCCTGGACCTCTCCTACGAGCAGTACTTC.

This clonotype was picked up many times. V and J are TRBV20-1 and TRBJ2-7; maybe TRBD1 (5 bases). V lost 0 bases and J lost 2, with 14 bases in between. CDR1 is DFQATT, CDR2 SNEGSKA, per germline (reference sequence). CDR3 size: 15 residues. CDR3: CSARDPTRGTYEQYF. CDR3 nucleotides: TGCAGTGCTAGAGATCCTACAAGGGGAACCTACGAGCAGTACTTC.

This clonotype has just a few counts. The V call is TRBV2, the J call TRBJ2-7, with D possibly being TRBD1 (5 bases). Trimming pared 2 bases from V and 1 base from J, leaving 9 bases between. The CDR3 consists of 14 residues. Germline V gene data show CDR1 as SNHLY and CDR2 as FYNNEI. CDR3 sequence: CASSEYRSSYEQYF. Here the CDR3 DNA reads TGTGCCAGCAGTGAATACAGGTCTTCCTACGAGCAGTACTTC.

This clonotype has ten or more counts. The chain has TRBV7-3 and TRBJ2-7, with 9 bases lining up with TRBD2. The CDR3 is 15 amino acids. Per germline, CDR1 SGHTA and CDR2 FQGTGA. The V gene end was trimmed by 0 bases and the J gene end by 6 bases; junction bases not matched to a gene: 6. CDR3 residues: CASSLTPVAGVEQYF. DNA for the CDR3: TGTGCCAGCAGCTTAACCCCGGTAGCGGGGGTCGAGCAGTACTTC.

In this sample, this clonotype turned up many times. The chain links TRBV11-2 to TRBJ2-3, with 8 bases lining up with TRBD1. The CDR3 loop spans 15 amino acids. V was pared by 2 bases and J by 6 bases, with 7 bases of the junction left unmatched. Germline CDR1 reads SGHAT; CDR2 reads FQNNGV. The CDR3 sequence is CASSLTDRGVDTQYF. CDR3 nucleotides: TGTGCCAGCAGCTTAACTGACAGGGGAGTCGATACGCAGTATTTT.

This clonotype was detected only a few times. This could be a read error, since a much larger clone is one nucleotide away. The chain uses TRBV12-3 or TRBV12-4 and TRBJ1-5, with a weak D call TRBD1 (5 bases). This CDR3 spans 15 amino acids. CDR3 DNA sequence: TGTGTCAGCACCACCGACCGGGGGAACAATCAGCCCCAGCATTTT. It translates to CVSTTDRGNNQPQHF.